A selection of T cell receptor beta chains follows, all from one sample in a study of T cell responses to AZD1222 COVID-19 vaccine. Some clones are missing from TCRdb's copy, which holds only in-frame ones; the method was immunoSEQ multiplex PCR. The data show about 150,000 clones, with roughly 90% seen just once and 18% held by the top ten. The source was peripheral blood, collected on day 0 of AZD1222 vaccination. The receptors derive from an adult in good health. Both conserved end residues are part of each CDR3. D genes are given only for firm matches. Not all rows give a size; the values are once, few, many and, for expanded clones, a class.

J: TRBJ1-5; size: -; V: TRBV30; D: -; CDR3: CAWSGAGPNQPQHF; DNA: TGTGCCTGGAGCGGGGCAGGGCCCAATCAGCCCCAGCATTTT
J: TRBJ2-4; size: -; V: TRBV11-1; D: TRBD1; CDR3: CASSSLQGADIQYF; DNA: TGTGCCAGCAGCTCCCTACAGGGGGCGGACATTCAGTACTTC
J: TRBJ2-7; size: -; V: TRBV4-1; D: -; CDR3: CASSQRGDSDYEQYF; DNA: TGCGCCAGCAGCCAACGGGGGGACAGCGATTACGAGCAGTACTTC
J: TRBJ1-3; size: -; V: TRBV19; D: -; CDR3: CASSFRADHSGNTIYF; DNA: TGTGCCAGTAGTTTTAGAGCAGACCACTCTGGAAACACCATATATTTT
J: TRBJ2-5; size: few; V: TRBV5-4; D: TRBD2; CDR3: CASSSSGGVQETQYF; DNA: TGTGCCAGCAGCTCTAGCGGGGGCGTTCAAGAGACCCAGTACTTC
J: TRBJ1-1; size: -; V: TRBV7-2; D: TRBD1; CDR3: CASRQGAVGTEAFF; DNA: TGTGCCAGCAGGCAGGGGGCGGTGGGCACTGAAGCTTTCTTT
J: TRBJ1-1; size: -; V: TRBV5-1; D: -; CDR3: CASSPQGNTEAFF; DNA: TGCGCCAGCAGCCCACAGGGAAACACTGAAGCTTTCTTT
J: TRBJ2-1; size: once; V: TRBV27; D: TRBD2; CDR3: CASSLSRDYKFF; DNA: TGTGCCAGCAGTTTGTCCCGGGACTATAAGTTCTTC
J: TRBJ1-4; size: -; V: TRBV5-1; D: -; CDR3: CASSLQSGEKLFF; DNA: TGCGCCAGCAGCCTGCAATCGGGGGAAAAACTGTTTTTT
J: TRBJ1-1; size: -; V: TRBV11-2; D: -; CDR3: CASSLRWDVTEAFF; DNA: TGTGCCAGCAGCTTACGTTGGGATGTCACTGAAGCTTTCTTT
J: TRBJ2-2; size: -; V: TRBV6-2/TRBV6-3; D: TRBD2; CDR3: CASSHRSKGRGGNTGELFF; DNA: TGTGCCAGCAGCCACCGCTCCAAAGGGCGGGGGGGAAACACCGGGGAGCTGTTTTTT
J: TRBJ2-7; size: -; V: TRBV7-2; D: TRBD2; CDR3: CASSLYGGSGTGLGEQYF; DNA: TGTGCCAGCAGCTTATATGGGGGTAGCGGGACGGGGTTGGGCGAGCAGTACTTC
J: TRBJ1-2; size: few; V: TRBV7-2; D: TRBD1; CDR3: CASSYRQGPEYGYTF; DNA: TGTGCCAGCAGCTACCGACAGGGGCCGGAGTATGGCTACACCTTC
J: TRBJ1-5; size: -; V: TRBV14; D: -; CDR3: CASSHQIKPAGTENNQPQHF; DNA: TGTGCCAGCAGCCACCAAATAAAACCCGCCGGGACGGAGAACAATCAGCCCCAGCATTTT